This T cell receptor beta chain was sequenced in a study of radiation and T cells in renal cell carcinoma. Profiling relied on immunoSEQ multiplex PCR, and the TCRdb table lists in-frame clones only, not all of them. The sample holds about 130,000 clones; about 88% are singletons and the top ten take around 12%. As for time point: baseline pretreatment blood. Treatment defined: 15 Gy SBRT to primary tumor, nephrectomy 4 weeks later. CDR3 length: 16 amino acids. Germline V gene sequence: CDR1 KGHSH, CDR2 LQKENI. The J segment lost 7 bases and the V segment lost 3 bases, leaving 10 bases of the junction unmatched.

The receptor was isolated from a woman aged 50 to 60 with renal cell carcinoma. The V gene is TRBV18, the J gene TRBJ1-4, with 8 positions matching TRBD1. The sample here was blood, taken from a patient whose treatment included radiotherapy and nephrectomy. The chain's CDR3 is CASSPSQGDRGEKLFF. The CDR3 bases are TGTGCCAGCTCACCTTCACAGGGGGATCGCGGTGAAAAACTGTTTTTT. Variable domain in full (rest from reference TRBV18 and TRBJ1-4): NAGVMQNPRHLVRRRGQEARLRCSPMKGHSHVYWYRQLPEEGLKFMVYLQKENIIDESGMPKERFSAEFPKEGPSILRIQQVVRGDSAAYFCASSPSQGDRGEKLFFGSGTQLSVL.